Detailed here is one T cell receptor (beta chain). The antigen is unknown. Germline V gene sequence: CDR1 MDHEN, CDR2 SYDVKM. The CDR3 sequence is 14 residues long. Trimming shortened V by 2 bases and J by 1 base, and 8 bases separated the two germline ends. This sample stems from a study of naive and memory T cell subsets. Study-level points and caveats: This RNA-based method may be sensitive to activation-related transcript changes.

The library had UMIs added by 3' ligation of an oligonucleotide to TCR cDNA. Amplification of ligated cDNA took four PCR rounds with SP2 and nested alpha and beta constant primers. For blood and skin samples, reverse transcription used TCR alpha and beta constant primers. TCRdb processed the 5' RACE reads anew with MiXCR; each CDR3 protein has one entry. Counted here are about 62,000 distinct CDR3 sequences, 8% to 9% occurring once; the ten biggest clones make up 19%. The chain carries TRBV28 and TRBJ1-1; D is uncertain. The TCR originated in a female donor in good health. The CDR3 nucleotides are TGTGCCAGCAGTTTACCACACCCGAACACTGAAGCTTTCTTT. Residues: CASSLPHPNTEAFF.